The T cell receptor beta chain described here comes from a study of neoadjuvant anti-PD-1 for oral cavity cancer. Findings and caveats of the study: With three patients per group, TCR findings need larger cohorts.

This table comes from immunoSEQ multiplex PCR, and its TCRdb copy is limited to in-frame clones, with some not included. The table shows 60,000 to 75,000 clones, with about 83% occurring only once. To note about this clone: The antigen remains unidentified.

Trimming removed 2 bases from V and 8 bases from J; junction bases left unmatched: 5. The V gene's germline CDR1 is KGHSH and CDR2 LQKENI. This CDR3 spans 13 amino acids. This receptor was obtained from a person aged 35 to 85 with oral cavity squamous cell carcinoma. The chain uses TRBV18 and TRBJ1-1; 7 nucleotides align to TRBD1. The input for sequencing was PBMCs, taken before nivolumab (anti-PD-1) treatment. The CDR3 spells CASSPSSGGEAFF. CDR3 sequence (DNA): TGTGCCAGCTCACCATCGTCAGGGGGAGAAGCTTTCTTT. Using reference TRBV18 and TRBJ1-1 for the parts outside the CDR3, the full variable domain is NAGVMQNPRHLVRRRGQEARLRCSPMKGHSHVYWYRQLPEEGLKFMVYLQKENIIDESGMPKERFSAEFPKEGPSILRIQQVVRGDSAAYFCASSPSSGGEAFFGQGTRLTVV.